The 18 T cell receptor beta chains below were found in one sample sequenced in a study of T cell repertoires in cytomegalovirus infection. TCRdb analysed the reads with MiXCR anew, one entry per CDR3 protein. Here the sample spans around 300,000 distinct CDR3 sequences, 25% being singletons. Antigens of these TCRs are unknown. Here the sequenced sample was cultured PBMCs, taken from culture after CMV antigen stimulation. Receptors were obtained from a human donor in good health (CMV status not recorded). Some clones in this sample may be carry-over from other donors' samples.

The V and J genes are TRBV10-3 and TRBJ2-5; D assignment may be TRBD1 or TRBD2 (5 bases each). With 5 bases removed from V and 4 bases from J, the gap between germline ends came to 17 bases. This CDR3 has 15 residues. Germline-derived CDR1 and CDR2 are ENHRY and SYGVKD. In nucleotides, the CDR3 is TGTGCCATCAGTCTAAGCCCCCAGGGACGAGAGACCCAGTACTTC. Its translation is CAISLSPQGRETQYF.

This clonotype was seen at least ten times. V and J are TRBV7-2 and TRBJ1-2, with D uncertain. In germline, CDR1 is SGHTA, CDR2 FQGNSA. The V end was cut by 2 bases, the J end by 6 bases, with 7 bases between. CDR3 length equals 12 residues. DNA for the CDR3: TGTGCCAGCAGCTTAAGCCGGGATGGCTACACCTTC. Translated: CASSLSRDGYTF.

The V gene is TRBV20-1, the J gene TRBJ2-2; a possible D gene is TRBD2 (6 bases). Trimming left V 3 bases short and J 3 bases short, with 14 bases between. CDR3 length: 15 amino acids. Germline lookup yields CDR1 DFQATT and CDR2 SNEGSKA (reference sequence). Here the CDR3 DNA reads TGCAGTGCTAGCTCCATAGCGGAGCACACCGGGGAGCTGTTTTTT. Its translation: CSASSIAEHTGELFF.

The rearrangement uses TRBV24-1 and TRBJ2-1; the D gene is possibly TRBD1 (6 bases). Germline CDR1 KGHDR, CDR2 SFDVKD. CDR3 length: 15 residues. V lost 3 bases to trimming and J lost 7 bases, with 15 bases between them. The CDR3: CATSDVDHRVNEQFF. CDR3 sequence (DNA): TGTGCCACCAGTGATGTAGATCACAGGGTGAATGAGCAGTTCTTC.

CDR3 nucleotide sequence: TGTGCCAGCAGCTTCTCCGGACAGCGAATGGAAAAACTGTTTTTT. Protein product: CASSFSGQRMEKLFF. V usage is TRBV5-6 and J usage is TRBJ1-4, with a possible D match to TRBD1 (6 bases). The germline V gene has CDR1 SGHDT and CDR2 YYEEEE. CDR3 length equals 15 residues. The V and J ends lost 2 bases and 8 bases respectively, with 16 bases between them.

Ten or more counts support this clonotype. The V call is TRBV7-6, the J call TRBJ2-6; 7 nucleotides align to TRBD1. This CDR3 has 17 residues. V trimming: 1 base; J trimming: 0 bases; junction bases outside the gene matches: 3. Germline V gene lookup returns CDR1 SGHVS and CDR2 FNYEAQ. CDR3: CASSLGAGGSGANVLTF. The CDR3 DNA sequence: TGTGCCAGCAGCTTAGGCGCAGGGGGCTCTGGGGCCAACGTCCTGACTTTC.

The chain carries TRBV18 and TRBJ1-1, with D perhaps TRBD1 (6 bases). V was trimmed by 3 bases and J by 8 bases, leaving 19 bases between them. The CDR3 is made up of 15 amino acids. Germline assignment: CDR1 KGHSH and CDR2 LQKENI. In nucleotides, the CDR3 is TGTGCCAGCTCACCCTTTACAGGGCTAGAAGGGGAAGCTTTCTTT. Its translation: CASSPFTGLEGEAFF.

The DNA of the CDR3 is TGTGCCAGCAAAACACTTATGGGGATTGAAAAACTGTTTTTT. The encoded protein is CASKTLMGIEKLFF. V gene TRBV28 combines with J gene TRBJ1-4; no clear D. The germline V gene encodes CDR1 MDHEN and CDR2 SYDVKM. The CDR3 runs to 14 residues. The germline V and J ends were trimmed by 7 bases and 7 bases, with 16 bases remaining between them. The full variable domain, completed using reference TRBV28 and TRBJ1-4, is DVKVTQSSRYLVKRTGEKVFLECVQDMDHENMFWYRQDPGLGLRLIYFSYDVKMKEKGDIPEGYSVSREKKERFSLILESASTNQTSMYLCASKTLMGIEKLFFGSGTQLSVL.

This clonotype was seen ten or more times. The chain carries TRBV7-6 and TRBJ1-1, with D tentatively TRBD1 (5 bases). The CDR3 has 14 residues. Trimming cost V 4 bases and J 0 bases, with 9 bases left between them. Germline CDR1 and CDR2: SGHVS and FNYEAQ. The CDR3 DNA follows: TGTGCCAGCAGCTCGACAGCGATGAACACTGAAGCTTTCTTT. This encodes CASSSTAMNTEAFF.

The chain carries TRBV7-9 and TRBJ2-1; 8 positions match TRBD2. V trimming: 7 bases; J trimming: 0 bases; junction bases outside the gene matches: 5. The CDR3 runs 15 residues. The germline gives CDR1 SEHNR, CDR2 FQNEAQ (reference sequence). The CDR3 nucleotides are TGTGCCAGCAACCGGGGGGGTATCTCCTACAATGAGCAGTTCTTC. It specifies CASNRGGISYNEQFF. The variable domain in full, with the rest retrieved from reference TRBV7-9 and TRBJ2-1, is DTGVSQNPRHKITKRGQNVTFRCDPISEHNRLYWYRQTLGQGPEFLTYFQNEAQLEKSRLLSDRFSAERPKGSFSTLEIQRTEQGDSAMYLCASNRGGISYNEQFFGPGTRLTVL.

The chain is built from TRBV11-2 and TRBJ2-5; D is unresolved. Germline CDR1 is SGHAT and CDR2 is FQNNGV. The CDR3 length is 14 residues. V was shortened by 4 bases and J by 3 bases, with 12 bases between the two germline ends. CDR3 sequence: CASSSYVDEETQYF. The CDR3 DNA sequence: TGTGCCAGCAGCTCATATGTAGACGAAGAGACCCAGTACTTC.

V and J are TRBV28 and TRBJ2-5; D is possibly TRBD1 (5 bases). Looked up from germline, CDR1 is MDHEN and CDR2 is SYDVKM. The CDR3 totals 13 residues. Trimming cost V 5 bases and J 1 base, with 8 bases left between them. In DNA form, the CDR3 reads TGTGCCAGCAGTCCAGGGTTCCAAGAGACCCAGTACTTC. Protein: CASSPGFQETQYF.

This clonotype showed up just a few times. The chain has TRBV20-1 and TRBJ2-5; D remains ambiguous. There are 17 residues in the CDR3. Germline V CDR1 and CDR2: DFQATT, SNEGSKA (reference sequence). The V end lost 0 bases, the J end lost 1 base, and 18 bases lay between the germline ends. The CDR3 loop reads CSARDLASARTQETQYF. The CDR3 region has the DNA TGCAGTGCTAGAGATTTGGCGAGTGCAAGGACCCAAGAGACCCAGTACTTC.

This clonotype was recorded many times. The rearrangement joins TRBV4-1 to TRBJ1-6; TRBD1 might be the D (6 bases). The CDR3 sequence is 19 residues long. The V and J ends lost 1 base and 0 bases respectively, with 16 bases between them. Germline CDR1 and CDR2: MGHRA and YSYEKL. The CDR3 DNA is TGCGCCAGCAGCCAAGTGGGAGCAGGGGAGAGCTCCTATAATTCACCCCTCCACTTT. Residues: CASSQVGAGESSYNSPLHF.

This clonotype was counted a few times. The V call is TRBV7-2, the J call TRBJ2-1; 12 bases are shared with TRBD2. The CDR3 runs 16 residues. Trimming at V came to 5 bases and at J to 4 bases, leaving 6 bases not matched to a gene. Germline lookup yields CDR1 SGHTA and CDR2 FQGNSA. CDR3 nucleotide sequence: TGTGCCAGCAGCCCGCCCACTAGCGGGGGGTACAATGAGCAGTTCTTC. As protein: CASSPPTSGGYNEQFF.

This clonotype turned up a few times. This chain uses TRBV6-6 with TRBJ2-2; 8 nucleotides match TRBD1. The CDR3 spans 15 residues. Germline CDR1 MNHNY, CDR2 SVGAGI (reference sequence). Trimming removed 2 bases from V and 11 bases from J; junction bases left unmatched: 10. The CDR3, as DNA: TGTGCCAGCAGTTACGCGACAGGGGACCGTAGAGAGCTGTTTTTT. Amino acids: CASSYATGDRRELFF.

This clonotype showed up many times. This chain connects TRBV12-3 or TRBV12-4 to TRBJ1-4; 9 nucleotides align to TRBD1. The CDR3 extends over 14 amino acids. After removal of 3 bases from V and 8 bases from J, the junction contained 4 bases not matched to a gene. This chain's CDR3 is CASSFRQGGEKLFF. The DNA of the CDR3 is TGTGCCAGCAGTTTTCGACAGGGGGGGGAAAAACTGTTTTTT.

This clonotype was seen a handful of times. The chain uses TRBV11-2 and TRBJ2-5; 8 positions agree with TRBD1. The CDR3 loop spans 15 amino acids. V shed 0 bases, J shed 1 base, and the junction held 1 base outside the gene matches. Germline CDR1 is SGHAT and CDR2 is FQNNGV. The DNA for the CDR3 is TGTGCCAGCAGCTTAGATGGACAGGGCCAAGAGACCCAGTACTTC. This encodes CASSLDGQGQETQYF.